Listed below are T cell receptor beta chains from one sample, sequenced in a study of identical twins. TCRdb ran MiXCR on the 5' RACE reads and lists one entry per CDR3 protein. The table has more than 1.5 million distinct CDR3 sequences, around 29% seen once; the top ten hold approximately 0.29%. Sequences were obtained from cord blood. Source of these receptors: a newborn girl in good health. Each CDR3 is given with its conserved first and last residue. The order of the fields is V gene, D gene, J gene, clone size, CDR3 protein, CDR3 DNA. A D gene is named only where the DNA matches it firmly. Clone size is not always given. Where it is, it says once, few, many or a class for expanded clones.

v_call: TRBV7-9
d_call: .
j_call: TRBJ2-7
clone_size: few
cdr3_aa: CASSLGPVRDSSYEQYF
cdr3_nt: TGTGCCAGCAGCTTAGGGCCAGTCCGGGACTCTTCCTACGAGCAGTACTTC

v_call: TRBV12-3/TRBV12-4
d_call: TRBD1
j_call: TRBJ1-2
clone_size: .
cdr3_aa: CASSSLLGQANYGYTF
cdr3_nt: TGTGCCAGCAGTTCCTTACTTGGACAGGCTAACTATGGCTACACCTTC

v_call: TRBV12-3/TRBV12-4
d_call: .
j_call: TRBJ1-2
clone_size: .
cdr3_aa: CASSLWGRLNNYGYTF
cdr3_nt: TGTGCCAGCAGTTTATGGGGACGGCTTAATAACTATGGCTACACCTTC

v_call: TRBV10-3
d_call: .
j_call: TRBJ2-3
clone_size: many
cdr3_aa: CAISEPGVRADTQYF
cdr3_nt: TGTGCCATCAGTGAGCCGGGGGTAAGGGCAGATACGCAGTATTTT

v_call: TRBV7-9
d_call: TRBD1
j_call: TRBJ2-1
clone_size: .
cdr3_aa: CASSPRTYGQGHNEQFF
cdr3_nt: TGTGCCAGCAGCCCCCGGACGTATGGACAGGGACACAATGAGCAGTTCTTC

v_call: TRBV6-1
d_call: TRBD1
j_call: TRBJ2-7
clone_size: .
cdr3_aa: CASTTDRGISYEQYF
cdr3_nt: TGTGCCAGCACCACCGACAGGGGGATATCCTACGAGCAGTACTTC

v_call: TRBV28
d_call: TRBD1
j_call: TRBJ1-4
clone_size: few
cdr3_aa: CASSLPGQGEEKLFF
cdr3_nt: TGTGCCAGCAGCTTACCGGGACAGGGGGAGGAAAAACTGTTTTTT

v_call: TRBV5-1
d_call: TRBD1
j_call: TRBJ2-3
clone_size: .
cdr3_aa: CASSLNTGGPSTDTQYF
cdr3_nt: TGCGCCAGCAGCTTGAATACAGGGGGCCCTAGCACAGATACGCAGTATTTT

v_call: TRBV7-2
d_call: TRBD2
j_call: TRBJ2-1
clone_size: .
cdr3_aa: CASSGVAGGHNEQFF
cdr3_nt: TGTGCCAGCAGCGGCGTAGCGGGAGGGCACAATGAGCAGTTCTTC

v_call: TRBV24-1
d_call: TRBD1
j_call: TRBJ2-3
clone_size: few
cdr3_aa: CATSEPDRATDTQYF
cdr3_nt: TGTGCCACCAGTGAACCGGACAGGGCCACAGATACGCAGTATTTT

v_call: TRBV6-6
d_call: TRBD1
j_call: TRBJ1-6
clone_size: few
cdr3_aa: CASTTGQGSYNSPLHF
cdr3_nt: TGTGCCAGCACCACCGGACAGGGTTCCTATAATTCACCCCTCCACTTT

v_call: TRBV24-1
d_call: TRBD1
j_call: TRBJ1-5
clone_size: .
cdr3_aa: CATSDGTGYQPQHF
cdr3_nt: TGTGCCACCAGTGACGGGACAGGGTATCAGCCCCAGCATTTT

v_call: TRBV12-3/TRBV12-4
d_call: TRBD1
j_call: TRBJ2-2
clone_size: .
cdr3_aa: CASREQGTGELFF
cdr3_nt: TGTGCCAGCAGAGAACAGGGGACCGGGGAGCTGTTTTTT

v_call: TRBV20-1
d_call: TRBD2
j_call: TRBJ2-7
clone_size: .
cdr3_aa: CSASNAGGLMYEQYF
cdr3_nt: TGCAGTGCTAGTAATGCGGGGGGCCTTATGTACGAGCAGTACTTC

v_call: TRBV7-9
d_call: .
j_call: TRBJ1-4
clone_size: few
cdr3_aa: CASSARGATNEKLFF
cdr3_nt: TGTGCCAGCAGCGCTAGAGGGGCAACTAATGAAAAACTGTTTTTT

v_call: TRBV7-6
d_call: .
j_call: TRBJ1-2
clone_size: many
cdr3_aa: CASSLPGYYGYTF
cdr3_nt: TGTGCCAGCAGCCTTCCGGGCTACTATGGCTACACCTTC

v_call: TRBV5-1
d_call: .
j_call: TRBJ2-1
clone_size: many
cdr3_aa: CASSLQSSYNEQFF
cdr3_nt: TGTGCCAGCAGCTTACAGAGCTCCTACAATGAGCAGTTCTTC

v_call: TRBV29-1
d_call: TRBD2
j_call: TRBJ2-3
clone_size: .
cdr3_aa: CSVEWLAGFTDTQYF
cdr3_nt: TGCAGCGTTGAGTGGCTAGCGGGCTTCACAGATACGCAGTATTTT

v_call: TRBV7-2
d_call: TRBD2
j_call: TRBJ2-7
clone_size: .
cdr3_aa: CASSLVGLAGGQYF
cdr3_nt: TGTGCCAGCAGCTTAGTTGGCCTAGCGGGGGGACAGTACTTC

v_call: TRBV5-1
d_call: TRBD2
j_call: TRBJ2-1
clone_size: few
cdr3_aa: CASSLTIAGDYNEQFF
cdr3_nt: TGCGCCAGCAGCTTGACCATAGCGGGAGACTACAATGAGCAGTTCTTC

v_call: TRBV3-1
d_call: TRBD2
j_call: TRBJ2-4
clone_size: few
cdr3_aa: CASSQDPSGGVKNIQYF
cdr3_nt: TGTGCCAGCAGCCAAGATCCAAGCGGGGGGGTCAAAAACATTCAGTACTTC

v_call: TRBV12-5
d_call: .
j_call: TRBJ2-7
clone_size: .
cdr3_aa: CASGVGTAMGEQYF
cdr3_nt: TGTGCTAGTGGTGTTGGGACCGCCATGGGCGAGCAGTACTTC

v_call: TRBV7-2
d_call: TRBD2
j_call: TRBJ2-3
clone_size: few
cdr3_aa: CASSLGGLVAGGTQYF
cdr3_nt: TGTGCCAGCAGCTTAGGCGGACTAGTAGCTGGGGGTACGCAGTATTTT